Given below is one TCR beta chain in context. This sample was included in a study of beta chain features in type 1 diabetes. TCRB transcripts that were expressed got sequenced, as all of the isolated RNA had been reverse transcribed. Here immunoSEQ multiplex PCR was the method, and the copy in TCRdb shows in-frame clones only, minus some. Of roughly 300,000 clones detected, around 8% appear once; the ten largest clones hold approximately 0.47%. V gave up 7 bases and J gave up 0 bases; unmatched junction bases: 8. The CDR3 spans 17 residues. Germline loops: CDR1 MDHEN, CDR2 SYDVKM. This sequence joins TRBV28 and TRBJ2-6; 8 bases align to TRBD1. This TCR was sampled from a woman younger than 30 in good health. Input material: central memory CD4+ T cells from blood. CDR3 sequence: CASTGTGDPSGANVLTF. CDR3 nucleotides: TGTGCCAGCACCGGGACAGGAGACCCCTCTGGGGCCAACGTCCTGACTTTC.